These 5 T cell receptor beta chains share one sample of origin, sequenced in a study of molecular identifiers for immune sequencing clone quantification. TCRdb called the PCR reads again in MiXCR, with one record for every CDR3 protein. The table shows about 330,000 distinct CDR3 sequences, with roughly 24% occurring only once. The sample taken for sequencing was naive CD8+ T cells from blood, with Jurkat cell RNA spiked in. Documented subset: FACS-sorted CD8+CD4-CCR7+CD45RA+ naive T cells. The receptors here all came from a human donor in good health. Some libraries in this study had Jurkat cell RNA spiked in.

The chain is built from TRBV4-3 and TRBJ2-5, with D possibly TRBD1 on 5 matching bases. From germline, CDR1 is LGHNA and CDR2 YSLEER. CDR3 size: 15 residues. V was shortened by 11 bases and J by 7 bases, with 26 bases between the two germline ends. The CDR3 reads CARRQLQAGPGTQYF. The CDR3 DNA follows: TGCGCCCGCCGCCAATTACAGGCCGGCCCAGGGACCCAGTACTTC.

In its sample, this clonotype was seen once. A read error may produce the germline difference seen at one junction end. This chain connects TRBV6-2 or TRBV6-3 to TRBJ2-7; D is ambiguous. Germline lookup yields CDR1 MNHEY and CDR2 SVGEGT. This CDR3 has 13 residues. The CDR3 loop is CARSPKGPYEQYF. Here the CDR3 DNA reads TGTGCCCGCAGCCCCAAGGGCCCCTACGAGCAGTACTTC.

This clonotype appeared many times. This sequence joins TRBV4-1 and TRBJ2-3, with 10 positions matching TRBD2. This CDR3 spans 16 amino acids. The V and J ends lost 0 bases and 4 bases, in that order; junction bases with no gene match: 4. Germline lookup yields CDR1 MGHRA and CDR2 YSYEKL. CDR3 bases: TGCGCCAGCAGCCAAGAGCCTAGCGGGGGCGCAGATACGCAGTATTTT. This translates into CASSQEPSGGADTQYF.

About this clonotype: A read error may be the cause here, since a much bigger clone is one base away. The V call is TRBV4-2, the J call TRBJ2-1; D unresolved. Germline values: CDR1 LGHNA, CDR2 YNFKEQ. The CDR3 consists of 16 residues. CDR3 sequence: CASSQTPGPSYDEQFF. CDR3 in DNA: TGTGCCAGCAGCCAGACACCGGGTCCCTCCTACGATGAGCAGTTCTTC.

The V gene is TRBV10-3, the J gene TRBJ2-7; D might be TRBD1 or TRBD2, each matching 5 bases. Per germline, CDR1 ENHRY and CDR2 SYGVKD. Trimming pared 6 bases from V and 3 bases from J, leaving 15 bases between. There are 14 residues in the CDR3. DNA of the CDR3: TGTGCCATCAGAAACCCGGGACGGTACTACGAGCAGTACTTC. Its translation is CAIRNPGRYYEQYF.